This TCR beta chain was sequenced for a study of T cell responses to AZD1222 COVID-19 vaccine. Sequencing used immunoSEQ multiplex PCR; TCRdb keeps in-frame clones, though not all of them. The sample carries some 150,000 clones, approximately 90% recorded once. This clone is a singleton in its sample. V dropped 0 bases and J dropped 7 bases, with 13 bases sitting between them. The CDR3 contains 14 residues. Germline values: CDR1 ENHRY, CDR2 SYGVKD. This TCR was sampled from an adult in good health. This chain links TRBV10-3 with TRBJ2-7, with D perhaps being TRBD1 or TRBD2 (6 bases each). The sequencing used peripheral blood, collected on day 0 of MenACWY control vaccination. CDR3 protein: CAISESPGAGEQYF. The DNA for the CDR3 is TGTGCCATCAGTGAGTCCCCGGGGGCGGGAGAGCAGTACTTC.